What follows describes a single T cell receptor beta chain. These data belong to a study of patients and donors after allogeneic stem cell transplantation. TCRdb redid the calling of the RT-PCR reads with MiXCR, one entry per CDR3 protein. The data contain 800,000 to 1,000,000 distinct CDR3 sequences, under 20% of them singletons. The sequenced material came from blood, either unsorted or a sorted T cell fraction (not recorded which). This clonotype originated in a human donor who was either an allogeneic HSCT recipient or a stem cell or donor lymphocyte infusion donor (not recorded which). It is not recorded whose cells these are; they may come from a transplant donor.

For the CDR3, the DNA is TGTGCCAGCAGCCCCCCAAGACAGGCCAGCACTGAAGCTTTCTTT. It translates to CASSPPRQASTEAFF. This chain connects TRBV7-9 to TRBJ1-1; TRBD1 might be the D (6 bases). CDR1 and CDR2 (germline): SEHNR, FQNEAQ (reference sequence). The germline V and J ends were trimmed by 5 bases and 4 bases, with 17 bases remaining between them. The CDR3 runs 15 residues. The full variable domain, completed using reference TRBV7-9 and TRBJ1-1, is DTGVSQNPRHKITKRGQNVTFRCDPISEHNRLYWYRQTLGQGPEFLTYFQNEAQLEKSRLLSDRFSAERPKGSFSTLEIQRTEQGDSAMYLCASSPPRQASTEAFFGQGTRLTVV.